Described below is a single T cell receptor (beta chain) sequence and its context. This record belongs to a study of blood T cell repertoires in COVID-19. Sequenced by immunoSEQ multiplex PCR; TCRdb stores in-frame clones only, minus some. This sample has about 190,000 clones; roughly 90% occur once, and the top ten carry roughly 0.6%. Germline V lookup: CDR1 GTSNPN, CDR2 SVGIG (reference sequence). Trimming cost V 7 bases and J 8 bases, with 15 bases left between them. CDR3 length: 13 amino acids. Sequenced input: peripheral blood. This receptor was obtained from a man aged 45-60 years with acute or convalescent COVID-19. This sequence joins TRBV30 and TRBJ1-6; D remains unclear. CDR3 sequence: CASTQVMDSPLHF. DNA for the CDR3: TGTGCCTCCACCCAGGTTATGGATTCACCCCTCCACTTT.